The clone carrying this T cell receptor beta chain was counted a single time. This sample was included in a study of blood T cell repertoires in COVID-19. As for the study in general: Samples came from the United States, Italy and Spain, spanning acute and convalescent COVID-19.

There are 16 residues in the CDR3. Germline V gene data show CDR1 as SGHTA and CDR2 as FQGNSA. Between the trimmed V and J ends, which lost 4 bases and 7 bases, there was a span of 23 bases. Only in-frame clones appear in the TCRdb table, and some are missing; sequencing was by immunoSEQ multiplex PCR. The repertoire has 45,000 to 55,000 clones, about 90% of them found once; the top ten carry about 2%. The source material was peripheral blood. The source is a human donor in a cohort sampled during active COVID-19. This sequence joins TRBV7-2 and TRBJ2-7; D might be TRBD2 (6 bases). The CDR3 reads CASSSPSGLPWGEQYF. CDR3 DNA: TGTGCCAGCAGCTCCCCCTCGGGACTTCCGTGGGGTGAGCAGTACTTC.